A single sample gave rise to the 24 T cell receptor beta chains below, sequenced in a study of OX40 agonist ivuxolimab in advanced cancers. Libraries were prepared by immunoSEQ multiplex PCR; TCRdb keeps only in-frame clonotypes and omits some of them. The profile shows about 55,000 clones, about 83% of them singletons. Source: CD4+ or CD8+ T cells sorted from blood, taken in a trial of the OX40 agonist ivuxolimab. The receptor set was obtained from an adult with an advanced solid tumor such as melanoma, head and neck, liver or kidney cancer.

This chain uses TRBV28 with TRBJ1-4; D may be TRBD1 (5 bases). The CDR3 totals 14 residues. Between the trimmed V and J ends, which lost 6 bases and 10 bases, there was a span of 18 bases. Germline loops: CDR1 MDHEN, CDR2 SYDVKM. This chain's CDR3 is CASSLIGGSGKLFF. The CDR3 DNA reads as TGTGCCAGCAGCCTTATTGGGGGGTCAGGAAAACTGTTTTTT.

The chain links TRBV16 to TRBJ1-4, with TRBD1 matching 9 bases. V trimming: 4 bases; J trimming: 7 bases; junction bases outside the gene matches: 4. Germline V gene lookup returns CDR1 KGHSY and CDR2 FQNENV. This CDR3 spans 14 amino acids. The DNA of the CDR3 is TGTGCCAGCAGCCTGGACAGGGGCAGTGAAAAACTGTTTTTT. Translating it yields CASSLDRGSEKLFF.

In DNA, the CDR3 is TGTGCCAGCAGCTTAGAGGGTCAGGGGACGGCCCAGTTCAAACATTATGGCTACACCTTC. This translates into CASSLEGQGTAQFKHYGYTF. The chain uses TRBV11-2 and TRBJ1-2; TRBD1 is a possible D gene (6 bases). The CDR3 covers 20 residues. The germline V gene encodes CDR1 SGHAT and CDR2 FQNNGV. Between the trimmed V and J ends, which lost 0 bases and 5 bases, there was a span of 28 bases.

CDR3: CASSPRRARDAETQYF. As DNA, the CDR3 is TGTGCCAGCAGCCCGCGGAGGGCCCGGGATGCAGAGACCCAGTACTTC. J is TRBJ2-5 and V is TRBV5-4, with TRBD2 as a possible D gene (6 bases). Trimming left V 4 bases short and J 4 bases short, with 20 bases between. The CDR3 totals 16 residues. Germline loops: CDR1 SGHNT, CDR2 YYREEE (reference sequence).

This sequence joins TRBV28 and TRBJ1-6; the D is unclear. The CDR3 is 16 amino acids. V was cut by 1 base and J by 0 bases, with 7 bases left in between. Per germline, CDR1 MDHEN and CDR2 SYDVKM. CDR3 in DNA: TGTGCCAGCAGTTTATTTACTAACTCCTATAATTCACCCCTCCACTTT. Its protein product is CASSLFTNSYNSPLHF.

J is TRBJ2-1 and V is TRBV4-1; TRBD2 matches 9 bases. Per the germline V gene, CDR1 is MGHRA and CDR2 is YSYEKL. V trimming: 0 bases; J trimming: 3 bases; junction bases outside the gene matches: 6. This CDR3 is built from 17 residues. The CDR3 sequence is CASSQDAGTSFYNEQFF. The CDR3, as DNA: TGCGCCAGCAGCCAAGACGCCGGGACTAGCTTCTACAATGAGCAGTTCTTC.

This chain connects TRBV9 to TRBJ2-1, with D unclear. CDR3 size: 12 residues. V was shortened by 3 bases and J by 7 bases, with 8 bases between the two germline ends. Germline CDR1 SGDLS, CDR2 YYNGEE. The DNA for the CDR3 is TGTGCCAGCAGCGGATTCCGGAATGAGCAGTTCTTC. Amino acid sequence: CASSGFRNEQFF.

This chain links TRBV6-5 with TRBJ2-7, with D hard to call. Germline CDR1 is MNHEY and CDR2 is SVGAGI. CDR3 length: 13 residues. V was cut by 7 bases and J by 4 bases, with 14 bases left in between. The CDR3: CASKSPPEYEQYF. CDR3 nucleotides: TGTGCCAGCAAATCTCCGCCGGAATACGAGCAGTACTTC.

The chain joins TRBV7-6 to TRBJ2-1; D is undetermined. The CDR3 length is 15 residues. With 5 bases removed from V and 0 bases from J, the gap between germline ends came to 11 bases. Per germline, CDR1 SGHVS and CDR2 FNYEAQ. The CDR3 protein is CASSASGASYNEQFF. CDR3 sequence (DNA): TGTGCCAGCAGCGCATCGGGCGCCTCCTACAATGAGCAGTTCTTC.

This chain links TRBV5-6 with TRBJ2-5; D may be TRBD1 (6 bases). V shed 0 bases and J shed 0 bases, with 9 bases lying between them. Looked up from germline, CDR1 is SGHDT and CDR2 is YYEEEE. CDR3 length: 15 amino acids. The CDR3 sequence: CASSLGRGYQETQYF. CDR3 DNA sequence: TGTGCCAGCAGCTTGGGCAGGGGATACCAAGAGACCCAGTACTTC.

The chain is built from TRBV28 and TRBJ2-7; 10 bases map to TRBD1. With V trimmed by 5 bases and J by 2 bases, 6 bases remained unmatched. Germline CDR1 is MDHEN and CDR2 is SYDVKM. The CDR3 contains 15 residues. The CDR3 DNA follows: TGTGCCAGCAGTGGCCGGGACAGGGGCCCCTACGAGCAGTACTTC. As protein: CASSGRDRGPYEQYF.

This clone was seen more than once but under ten times. The rearrangement uses TRBV4-3 and TRBJ2-1; weak D call: TRBD2 (6 bases). CDR3 length equals 15 residues. V shed 3 bases and J shed 4 bases, with 13 bases lying between them. CDR1 and CDR2 (germline): LGHNA, YSLEER. Here the CDR3 DNA reads TGCGCCAGCAGCCAGGGAGCGGGCCGATACAATGAGCAGTTCTTC. Translated, it gives CASSQGAGRYNEQFF.

The rearrangement links TRBV9 to TRBJ2-6; D call uncertain. Germline CDR1 and CDR2: SGDLS and YYNGEE. The CDR3 has 15 amino acids. V lost 0 bases and J 2 bases, leaving 6 bases between the germline ends. The chain's CDR3 is CASSVGGAGANVLTF. The CDR3 nucleotides read TGTGCCAGCAGCGTAGGCGGCGCTGGGGCCAACGTCCTGACTTTC.

The V call is TRBV14, the J call TRBJ1-1; D is perhaps TRBD1 (6 bases). Germline assignment: CDR1 SGHDN and CDR2 FVKESK. V lost 3 bases, J lost 3 bases, and 11 bases lay in between. The CDR3 contains 14 residues. The CDR3 region is CASSHQGLDTEAFF. The CDR3 DNA is TGTGCCAGCAGCCACCAGGGGTTGGACACTGAAGCTTTCTTT.

This clone was counted between two and nine times. Other DNA sequences in this sample translate to the same CDR3. The CDR3 nucleotides read TGTGCCAGCAGTTATAGCAATGAGCAGTTCTTC. This sequence encodes CASSYSNEQFF. The chain couples TRBV6-6 to TRBJ2-1; no clear D gene. The CDR3 is 11 residues long. Germline CDR1 MNHNY, CDR2 SVGAGI (reference sequence). Trimming took off 3 bases at V and 6 bases at J, with 3 bases between the two ends.

The chain couples TRBV7-9 to TRBJ1-5; 7 nucleotides match TRBD1. The CDR3 is made up of 16 amino acids. Germline V gives CDR1 SEHNR, CDR2 FQNEAQ (reference sequence). With V trimmed by 5 bases and J by 1 base, 8 bases remained unmatched. The CDR3 spells CASSHHRGASNQPQHF. Here the CDR3 DNA reads TGTGCCAGCAGCCATCACAGGGGTGCGAGCAATCAGCCCCAGCATTTT.

The chain uses TRBV7-2 and TRBJ1-2; perhaps TRBD1 as D (5 bases). Trimming pared 4 bases from V and 5 bases from J, leaving 14 bases between. Germline V gene sequence: CDR1 SGHTA, CDR2 FQGNSA. This CDR3 contains 14 residues. The CDR3 DNA follows: TGTGCCAGCAGCTCCCCTGACAGCAGATATGGCTACACCTTC. Translation: CASSSPDSRYGYTF.

V and J are TRBV5-4 and TRBJ1-2; 7 nucleotides match TRBD1. After removal of 4 bases from V and 4 bases from J, the junction contained 7 bases not matched to a gene. CDR3 length equals 14 residues. CDR1 SGHNT and CDR2 YYREEE come from the germline V gene (reference sequence). DNA for the CDR3: TGTGCCAGCAGCGAGGGACAGCAGCTCTATGGCTACACCTTC. This encodes CASSEGQQLYGYTF.

This chain joins TRBV7-8 and TRBJ2-7; 10 bases agree with TRBD1. Germline assignment: CDR1 SGHVS and CDR2 FQNEAQ. With V trimmed by 5 bases and J by 3 bases, 7 bases remained unmatched. This CDR3 contains 15 residues. CDR3 sequence (DNA): TGTGCCAGCAGCACAGGGACAGGGGCTTTCTACGAGCAGTACTTC. Its translation is CASSTGTGAFYEQYF.

This clone was detected once. The rearrangement joins TRBV11-2 to TRBJ1-1; 7 bases map to TRBD1. The junction had 11 bases not matched to a gene; V was cut back by 6 bases and J by 10 bases. This CDR3 has 13 residues. CDR1 and CDR2 (germline): SGHAT, FQNNGV. The CDR3 DNA sequence: TGTGCCAGCAGTTCTACAGGGGATATTGGAGCTTTCTTT. Translated, it gives CASSSTGDIGAFF.

This rearrangement joins TRBV7-9 to TRBJ1-2; a possible D gene is TRBD1 (5 bases). CDR3 size: 14 residues. Trimming took off 5 bases at V and 2 bases at J, with 12 bases between the two ends. CDR1 SEHNR and CDR2 FQNEAQ come from the germline V gene (reference sequence). CDR3 protein: CASSPSGRNYGYTF. The DNA for the CDR3 is TGTGCCAGCAGCCCCTCGGGACGGAACTATGGCTACACCTTC.

The rearrangement joins TRBV5-8 to TRBJ1-1, with 7 positions matching TRBD1. The germline gives CDR1 SGHTS, CDR2 YDEGEE. The CDR3 is 15 residues long. V was clipped by 3 bases and J by 1 base; unmatched bases: 6. CDR3: CASSWFSGGNTEAFF. The CDR3 DNA reads TGTGCCAGCAGCTGGTTCTCAGGGGGGAACACTGAAGCTTTCTTT.

The genes are TRBV6-5 and TRBJ1-4, with TRBD1 as a possible D gene (6 bases). The germline V gene has CDR1 MNHEY and CDR2 SVGAGI. There are 14 residues in the CDR3. Trimming left V 6 bases short and J 8 bases short, with 16 bases between. CDR3 coding DNA: TGTGCCAGCAGGCTACGACGGGGGGGCGAAAAACTGTTTTTT. Translation gives CASRLRRGGEKLFF.

The chain is built from TRBV10-2 and TRBJ2-1, with D perhaps matching TRBD2 (6 bases). This CDR3 is built from 14 residues. Trimming took 8 bases from V and 5 from J, leaving 16 bases between them. Germline V gene sequence: CDR1 WSHSY, CDR2 SAAADI. CDR3 region: CASVDGGYHNEQFF. CDR3 nucleotide sequence: TGCGCCAGCGTCGACGGGGGATATCACAATGAGCAGTTCTTC.